This TCR beta chain was identified in a study of identical twins. The length of the CDR3 is 14 residues. CDR1 is LNHNV and CDR2 is YYDKDF in the germline V gene (reference sequence). V lost 3 bases and J 5 bases, leaving 12 bases between the germline ends. This clonotype was counted between two and nine times. A single record per CDR3 protein comes from TCRdb applying MiXCR to the 5' RACE reads. Of about 520,000 distinct CDR3 sequences in the sample, roughly a fifth are singletons; the top ten hold about 0.99%. The same data also contributed to another study, on T cells expressing NK-cell markers. That paper adds: It was sorted CD3+CD56+NKG2C+, CD3+CD56+NKG2C- and CD3+CD56-NKG2C+ T cells that supplied the TCR beta repertoires. The eight sequenced donors comprised seven who were HCMV-seropositive and one who was seronegative. In several experiments, sorting was restricted to alpha-beta TCR T cells by an anti-gamma-delta TCR antibody.

Source material: CD4+ T cells sorted from blood. This TCR came from a woman in her late teens or twenties in good health. The rearrangement uses TRBV15 and TRBJ2-3; D call uncertain. CDR3 region: CATSRDPRGDTQYF. The CDR3 region has the DNA TGTGCCACCAGCAGGGACCCGCGCGGAGATACGCAGTATTTT.